A selection of T cell receptor beta chains follows, all from one sample in a study of T cell responses to AZD1222 COVID-19 vaccine. The protocol was immunoSEQ multiplex PCR, while the TCRdb copy is restricted to in-frame clones and leaves out a portion. Here the sample spans approximately 130,000 clones, 90% being singletons. The specimen comprised peripheral blood, sampled on day 0 of AZD1222 vaccination. The receptor set was obtained from an adult in good health. Each CDR3 is given with its conserved first and last residue. The D gene is left open where the match is weak. Size values are once, few and many counts, or a class for expanded clones, and some rows have none.

cdr3_aa	cdr3_nt	d_call	clone_size	j_call	cdr3_length	v_call
CASSQEVLSGTQYF	TGTGCCAGCAGCCAGGAGGTACTTTCGGGGACCCAGTACTTC	-	-	TRBJ2-5	14	TRBV6-2/TRBV6-3
CASRSDRGNEKLFF	TGTGCCAGCAGGAGTGACAGGGGCAATGAAAAACTGTTTTTT	TRBD1	few	TRBJ1-4	14	TRBV2
CASSKIPPLGSNGYTF	TGTGCCAGCAGTAAAATCCCCCCTCTGGGATCGAATGGCTACACCTTC	-	-	TRBJ1-2	16	TRBV27
CASRTVNTEAFF	TGTGCCAGCAGGACAGTGAACACTGAAGCTTTCTTT	-	-	TRBJ1-1	12	TRBV6-5
CASSARTSIDNEQFF	TGTGCCAGCAGCGCCCGGACTAGCATCGACAATGAGCAGTTCTTC	TRBD2	-	TRBJ2-1	15	TRBV9
CASSMTSGTGGLRLFF	TGCGCCAGCAGCATGACGTCCGGGACAGGGGGACTAAGGCTGTTTTTT	TRBD1	-	TRBJ1-4	16	TRBV5-1
CASKRQGGKLFF	TGTGCCAGCAAACGACAGGGGGGGAAACTGTTTTTT	TRBD1	-	TRBJ1-4	12	TRBV2
CASSNPGSSGNTIYF	TGTGCCAGCAGCAACCCAGGAAGCTCTGGAAACACCATATATTTT	-	once	TRBJ1-3	15	TRBV7-6
CASSLKGLWTGGLRETQYF	TGTGCCAGCAGCTTAAAGGGACTTTGGACAGGGGGCTTGCGAGAGACCCAGTACTTC	TRBD1	-	TRBJ2-5	19	TRBV11-2
CASSIVGRGTLSGANVLTF	TGTGCCAGTAGTATAGTAGGCAGGGGCACCCTCTCTGGGGCCAACGTCCTGACTTTC	-	-	TRBJ2-6	19	TRBV19
CASSLGGQGNEKLFF	TGTGCCAGCAGCTTGGGTGGACAGGGGAATGAAAAACTGTTTTTT	TRBD1	-	TRBJ1-4	15	TRBV5-6
CASSYSGGGETQYF	TGTGCCAGCAGTTACTCGGGGGGTGGGGAGACCCAGTACTTC	-	-	TRBJ2-5	14	TRBV6-5
CASSSLTTGNQPQHF	TGTGCCAGCAGTTCGCTCACTACGGGCAATCAGCCCCAGCATTTT	-	-	TRBJ1-5	15	TRBV28
CASSAATVNTEAFF	TGTGCCAGCAGCGCAGCCACAGTCAACACTGAAGCTTTCTTT	-	-	TRBJ1-1	14	TRBV7-9
CASSRGPPETQYF	TGTGCCAGCAGTCGGGGGCCTCCAGAGACCCAGTACTTC	-	-	TRBJ2-5	13	TRBV27
CASSESLSTDTQYF	TGTGCCAGCAGTGAAAGTCTTAGCACAGATACGCAGTATTTT	-	-	TRBJ2-3	14	TRBV6-1
CASSLTVEYSPLHF	TGTGCCAGCAGTTTAACAGTCGAATATTCACCCCTCCACTTT	-	-	TRBJ1-6	14	TRBV27
CASSLRGGEAFF	TGTGCCAGCAGTTTAAGGGGCGGTGAAGCTTTCTTT	-	-	TRBJ1-1	12	TRBV28
CSASGAGARPFF	TGCAGTGCTAGTGGGGCGGGCGCCCGACCCTTCTTT	-	-	TRBJ1-1	12	TRBV20-1
CASSKIGSTEPRETQYF	TGTGCCAGCAGCAAAATTGGGTCGACTGAACCCAGAGAGACCCAGTACTTC	-	-	TRBJ2-5	17	TRBV21-1
CASSDYALGTGELFF	TGCGCCAGCAGTGATTATGCGTTGGGCACCGGGGAGCTGTTTTTT	-	-	TRBJ2-2	15	TRBV10-1
CASSLSGVYEQYF	TGTGCCAGCAGTTTATCAGGGGTTTACGAGCAGTACTTC	-	-	TRBJ2-7	13	TRBV27
CASSLQGDGELFF	TGTGCCAGCAGCTTACAGGGAGACGGGGAGCTGTTTTTT	-	-	TRBJ2-2	13	TRBV7-9
CASSLAPGLAGQLAKNIQYF	TGCGCCAGCAGCTTGGCCCCCGGACTAGCGGGGCAACTAGCCAAAAACATTCAGTACTTC	TRBD2	-	TRBJ2-4	20	TRBV5-1
CASSFTGMSNQPQHF	TGTGCCAGTAGTTTCACAGGGATGAGCAATCAGCCCCAGCATTTT	-	once	TRBJ1-5	15	TRBV19
CSVVLGGGLSKNQPQHF	TGCAGCGTTGTTTTAGGAGGGGGCCTATCGAAAAATCAGCCCCAGCATTTT	TRBD1	-	TRBJ1-5	17	TRBV29-1
CASIPTGVGSPLHF	TGTGCCAGCATCCCGACAGGGGTAGGTTCACCCCTCCACTTT	TRBD1	once	TRBJ1-6	14	TRBV28
CASTEGGISNQPQHF	TGTGCCAGCACTGAAGGGGGGATTAGCAATCAGCCCCAGCATTTT	-	-	TRBJ1-5	15	TRBV6-1
CASSQVPVMEQYF	TGTGCCAGCAGCCAAGTCCCCGTAATGGAGCAGTACTTC	-	-	TRBJ2-7	13	TRBV3-1/TRBV3-2
CASSPGHLSYNEQFF	TGTGCCAGCTCACCCGGACACCTCTCCTACAATGAGCAGTTCTTC	-	-	TRBJ2-1	15	TRBV18
CASKRGHSGNTIYF	TGTGCCAGCAAGCGGGGGCACTCTGGAAACACCATATATTTT	-	-	TRBJ1-3	14	TRBV6-5
CSASQPGLNTEAFF	TGCAGTGCTAGTCAGCCAGGGTTGAACACTGAAGCTTTCTTT	-	-	TRBJ1-1	14	TRBV20-1
CASSQDVRQGNQPQHF	TGCGCCAGCAGCCAAGATGTTCGGCAGGGGAATCAGCCCCAGCATTTT	-	-	TRBJ1-5	16	TRBV4-1
CASSRAGGYTDTQYF	TGTGCCAGTAGTCGGGCGGGAGGTTACACAGATACGCAGTATTTT	TRBD2	-	TRBJ2-3	15	TRBV19
CATNRGGSPLHF	TGTGCCACTAACAGGGGGGGTTCACCCCTCCACTTT	TRBD1	-	TRBJ1-6	12	TRBV28
CASSQVNRAPGELFF	TGCGCCAGCAGCCAAGTGAACAGGGCGCCCGGGGAGCTGTTTTTT	-	-	TRBJ2-2	15	TRBV4-1
CASSESGGSSTDTQYF	TGTGCCAGCAGTGAAAGTGGCGGTTCTAGCACAGATACGCAGTATTTT	-	-	TRBJ2-3	16	TRBV6-1
CASSLLESTDTQYF	TGTGCCAGCAGCTTGTTGGAGAGCACAGATACGCAGTATTTT	-	-	TRBJ2-3	14	TRBV5-6